These 10 T cell receptor beta chains were all obtained from the same sample, sequenced in a study of radiation and T cells in renal cell carcinoma. TCRdb keeps only in-frame clones here, not all; method: immunoSEQ multiplex PCR. The sample comprises 70,000 to 95,000 clones, 82% of which are singletons, and around 6.3% rests with the top ten. Noted time point: baseline pretreatment blood. This sample's treatment: 15 Gy SBRT to primary tumor, nephrectomy 4 weeks later. The starting material was blood, obtained from a patient whose treatment included radiotherapy and nephrectomy. The source of these receptors is a man aged 55 to 69 with renal cell carcinoma.

This clone turned up a few times. The J gene is TRBJ2-1, the V gene TRBV5-1; 8 positions match TRBD2. Germline V gene lookup returns CDR1 SGHRS and CDR2 YFSETQ. Unmatched junction bases numbered 6, after V lost 2 bases and J lost 5 bases. CDR3 length: 15 residues. CDR3 residues: CASSLGLARNNEQFF. In DNA, the CDR3 is TGCGCCAGCAGCTTAGGACTAGCCCGAAACAATGAGCAGTTCTTC.

This clone was seen a handful of times. The chain has TRBV28 and TRBJ1-2; no reliable D call. Trimming removed 3 bases at V and 7 bases at J, with 9 bases between. CDR1 is MDHEN, CDR2 SYDVKM, per germline. There are 12 residues in the CDR3. DNA of the CDR3: TGTGCCAGCAGTTTCCGAGGTCTTGGCTACACCTTC. It is translated as CASSFRGLGYTF.

CDR3 coding DNA: TGTGCCAGCAGCTCCATGGTCGTCGGGGGGGGCACAGATACGCAGTATTTT. Protein product: CASSSMVVGGGTDTQYF. The chain carries TRBV7-9 and TRBJ2-3; 8 bases fit TRBD2. Germline V gives CDR1 SEHNR, CDR2 FQNEAQ (reference sequence). The trim removed 4 bases at V and 1 base at J, leaving 10 bases unmatched. The CDR3 is made up of 17 amino acids.

This clone has only one observation. The chain uses TRBV4-2 and TRBJ2-1; 12 positions agree with TRBD2. The CDR3 covers 16 residues. The germline V gene has CDR1 LGHNA and CDR2 YNFKEQ. V lost 5 bases, J lost 5 bases, and 7 bases stayed unmatched. The CDR3 DNA reads TGTGCCAGCAGCTCACTAGCGGGAGGTGAGAACAATGAGCAGTTCTTC. It specifies CASSSLAGGENNEQFF.

The chain recombines TRBV19 with TRBJ2-7; D is ambiguous. Trimming left V 4 bases short and J 3 bases short, with 10 bases between. Germline V lookup: CDR1 LNHDA, CDR2 SQIVND (reference sequence). The CDR3 length is 13 residues. The CDR3 reads CASSTRLDYEQYF. CDR3 sequence (DNA): TGTGCCAGTAGTACCCGGCTGGACTACGAGCAGTACTTC.

V and J are TRBV2 and TRBJ2-7, with D unclear. Germline V gene data show CDR1 as SNHLY and CDR2 as FYNNEI. The CDR3 extends over 11 amino acids. V gave up 3 bases and J gave up 3 bases, with 3 bases separating them. The CDR3 DNA is TGTGCCAGCAGTGAGATCTACGAGCAGTACTTC. Residues: CASSEIYEQYF. The full variable domain, with the rest looked up from reference TRBV2 and TRBJ2-7, is EPEVTQTPSHQVTQMGQEVILRCVPISNHLYFYWYRQILGQKVEFLVSFYNNEISEKSEIFDDQFSVERPDGSNFTLKIRSTKLEDSAMYFCASSEIYEQYFGPGTRLTVT.

This clone is a singleton in its sample. This rearrangement joins TRBV5-1 to TRBJ1-4, with D possibly matching TRBD1 (6 bases). The CDR3 totals 19 residues. The germline V gene has CDR1 SGHRS and CDR2 YFSETQ. V lost 4 bases and J lost 0, with 22 bases in between. The CDR3 region is CASSGGLGLLTATNEKLFF. Here the CDR3 DNA reads TGCGCCAGCAGCGGGGGCCTGGGGCTGCTCACTGCAACTAATGAAAAACTGTTTTTT.

The V and J genes are TRBV7-8 and TRBJ2-7; D is unresolved. V lost 4 bases, J lost 3 bases, and 10 bases lay in between. CDR3 length equals 13 residues. The V gene's germline CDR1 is SGHVS and CDR2 FQNEAQ. The CDR3 bases are TGTGCCAGCAGCTATCGGAGCGTCTACGAGCAGTACTTC. Its translation is CASSYRSVYEQYF.

The J gene is TRBJ1-1, the V gene TRBV27; 7 bases line up with TRBD1. The V and J ends lost 4 bases and 5 bases, in that order; junction bases with no gene match: 7. This CDR3 is built from 14 residues. Germline-derived CDR1 and CDR2 are MNHEY and SMNVEV (reference sequence). The CDR3 is CASSWARGRTEAFF. CDR3 sequence (DNA): TGTGCCAGCAGTTGGGCCAGGGGGAGAACTGAAGCTTTCTTT.

The chain joins TRBV27 to TRBJ2-1, with TRBD2 matching 14 bases. Trimming cost V 4 bases and J 6 bases; bases outside gene matches: 5. Looked up from germline, CDR1 is MNHEY and CDR2 is SMNVEV (reference sequence). This CDR3 is 16 amino acids long. Here the CDR3 DNA reads TGTGCCAGCAGTTCCCTGGGGACTAGCGGGAGCAATGAGCAGTTCTTC. Its protein product is CASSSLGTSGSNEQFF.